Listed here are 20 T cell receptor beta chains from one sample, sequenced in a study of blood T cell repertoires in COVID-19. Using immunoSEQ multiplex PCR, the repertoire was profiled, and TCRdb retains in-frame clones only, with some absent. The table records around 130,000 clones, roughly 85% of them present only once. Sequencing was performed on peripheral blood. The origin of the receptors is a human donor in a cohort sampled during active COVID-19.

This rearrangement joins TRBV11-3 to TRBJ2-1; possibly TRBD2 for D (5 bases). The V end was cut by 4 bases, the J end by 7 bases, with 11 bases between. This CDR3 comprises 13 residues. Germline loops: CDR1 SGHNT, CDR2 YENEEA. Here the CDR3 DNA reads TGTGCCAGCAGCTACTCGCCGGGGAATGAGCAGTTCTTC. Protein product: CASSYSPGNEQFF.

The gene calls are TRBV6-5 and TRBJ1-5; D might be TRBD1 (6 bases). The CDR3 extends over 15 amino acids. Germline V gene sequence: CDR1 MNHEY, CDR2 SVGAGI. V was shortened by 4 bases and J by 0 bases, with 10 bases between the two germline ends. DNA of the CDR3: TGTGCCAGCAGTTCGGACAGAAATAGCAATCAGCCCCAGCATTTT. This gives the protein CASSSDRNSNQPQHF.

Details on this clone: This sample also contains other DNA sequences that code for the same CDR3. J is TRBJ1-1 and V is TRBV6-6; D unresolved. Trimming stripped 0 bases from V and 5 bases from J, with 10 bases between. The CDR3 has 14 residues. CDR1 and CDR2 from the germline V gene are MNHNY and SVGAGI (reference sequence). In DNA, the CDR3 is TGTGCCAGCAGTTACTCGACGGGAGGTACTGAAGCTTTCTTT. This codes for CASSYSTGGTEAFF.

This sequence joins TRBV6-6 and TRBJ1-4; a weak D match, TRBD1 (5 bases). Germline CDR1 MNHNY, CDR2 SVGAGI (reference sequence). The V end was cut by 2 bases, the J end by 8 bases, with 12 bases between. This CDR3 comprises 14 residues. CDR3 DNA sequence: TGTGCCAGCAGTTACCCCGCGGGGGGAGAAAAACTGTTTTTT. Its translation: CASSYPAGGEKLFF.

The V gene is TRBV19, the J gene TRBJ2-1, with 10 nucleotides matching TRBD1. The V gene's germline CDR1 is LNHDA and CDR2 SQIVND (reference sequence). This CDR3 spans 17 amino acids. The V gene end was trimmed by 8 bases and the J gene end by 7 bases; junction bases not matched to a gene: 17. CDR3 residues: CASAQGGGQGRRNEQFF. CDR3 sequence (DNA): TGTGCCAGTGCCCAAGGGGGGGGACAGGGGAGGAGGAATGAGCAGTTCTTC.

The rearrangement joins TRBV5-1 to TRBJ1-1; D might be TRBD1 (5 bases). CDR1 and CDR2 from the germline V gene are SGHRS and YFSETQ. The germline V and J ends were trimmed by 0 bases and 1 base, with 7 bases remaining between them. The CDR3 consists of 14 residues. CDR3 nucleotides: TGCGCCAGCAGCTTGGCAGGGTGGAACACTGAAGCTTTCTTT. Translated: CASSLAGWNTEAFF.

The chain carries TRBV11-3 and TRBJ2-5; D is ambiguous. The germline V gene encodes CDR1 SGHNT and CDR2 YENEEA. There are 14 residues in the CDR3. V was pared by 2 bases and J by 5 bases, with 12 bases between. CDR3 sequence reads: CASSLNSVAETQYF. In DNA, the CDR3 is TGTGCCAGCAGCTTAAATTCGGTCGCGGAGACCCAGTACTTC.

The chain recombines TRBV19 with TRBJ1-5; no firm D call. Germline V CDR1 and CDR2: LNHDA, SQIVND (reference sequence). The CDR3 has 13 residues. Trimming pared 3 bases from V and 7 bases from J, leaving 10 bases between. For the CDR3, the DNA is TGTGCCAGTAGTATCGTAGCCTCCCAGCCCCAGCATTTT. It translates to CASSIVASQPQHF. The full variable domain, in which reference TRBV19 and TRBJ1-5 provide the parts outside the CDR3, is DGGITQSPKYLFRKEGQNVTLSCEQNLNHDAMYWYRQDPGQGLRLIYYSQIVNDFQKGDIAEGYSVSREKKESFPLTVTSAQKNPTAFYLCASSIVASQPQHFGDGTRLSIL.

The chain employs TRBV5-1 and TRBJ2-5, with D unresolved. Germline CDR1 SGHRS, CDR2 YFSETQ. V lost 4 bases, J lost 5 bases, and 12 bases lay in between. This CDR3 is built from 13 residues. The CDR3 here is CASSIVPVETQYF. Written as DNA, the CDR3 is TGCGCCAGCAGCATTGTCCCGGTCGAGACCCAGTACTTC. The whole variable domain, remainder taken from reference TRBV5-1 and TRBJ2-5, is KAGVTQTPRYLIKTRGQQVTLSCSPISGHRSVSWYQQTPGQGLQFLFEYFSETQRNKGNFPGRFSGRQFSNSRSEMNVSTLELGDSALYLCASSIVPVETQYFGPGTRLLVL.

Here the CDR3 reads CASGGTNYGYTF. CDR3 DNA: TGCGCCAGCGGCGGCACTAACTATGGCTACACCTTC. This rearrangement joins TRBV5-1 to TRBJ1-2; D gene unclear. The V gene's germline CDR1 is SGHRS and CDR2 YFSETQ. This CDR3 is 12 amino acids long. V was trimmed by 7 bases and J by 0 bases, leaving 7 bases between them.

V is TRBV25-1 and J is TRBJ1-4; no firm D call. Germline V gives CDR1 MGHDK, CDR2 SYGVNS. V lost 10 bases and J lost 7, with 16 bases in between. This CDR3 is built from 13 residues. CDR3 sequence reads: CATWEDYSEKLFF. CDR3 DNA sequence: TGTGCCACATGGGAGGACTACAGTGAAAAACTGTTTTTT. The whole variable domain, remainder taken from reference TRBV25-1 and TRBJ1-4, is EADIYQTPRYLVIGTGKKITLECSQTMGHDKMYWYQQDPGMELHLIHYSYGVNSTEKGDLSSESTVSRIRTEHFPLTLESARPSHTSQYLCATWEDYSEKLFFGSGTQLSVL.

The rearrangement links TRBV5-1 to TRBJ1-1; TRBD1 is a possible D gene (6 bases). V was trimmed by 1 base and J by 3 bases, leaving 13 bases between them. From germline, CDR1 is SGHRS and CDR2 YFSETQ. CDR3 size: 15 residues. CDR3 amino acids: CASSLRQRTDTEAFF. CDR3 nucleotide sequence: TGCGCCAGCAGCTTGAGGCAACGGACAGACACTGAAGCTTTCTTT.

V gene TRBV18 combines with J gene TRBJ2-6, with 8 positions matching TRBD2. Germline loops: CDR1 KGHSH, CDR2 LQKENI. V shed 6 bases, J shed 0 bases, and the junction held 16 bases outside the gene matches. The CDR3 runs to 20 residues. DNA of the CDR3: TGTGCCAGCTCCCGAAGTGCTAGCGGGTCCTCGAGCTCTGGGGCCAACGTCCTGACTTTC. Amino acid sequence: CASSRSASGSSSSGANVLTF.

The V and J genes are TRBV6-5 and TRBJ2-3; 12 bases are a match to TRBD1. The CDR3 has 14 amino acids. V lost 11 bases and J lost 4; bases outside the gene matches: 7. Looked up from germline, CDR1 is MNHEY and CDR2 is SVGAGI. The CDR3: CAGDRGPDADTQYF. CDR3 coding DNA: TGTGCCGGGGACAGGGGGCCGGACGCAGATACGCAGTATTTT.

The chain has TRBV15 and TRBJ1-2; the D is unclear. This CDR3 contains 13 residues. Germline V CDR1 and CDR2: LNHNV, YYDKDF (reference sequence). The germline V and J ends were trimmed by 0 bases and 4 bases, with 6 bases remaining between them. This chain's CDR3 is CATSRDNSYGYTF. DNA of the CDR3: TGTGCCACCAGCAGAGATAACAGCTATGGCTACACCTTC.

V gene TRBV5-1 combines with J gene TRBJ2-1; 7 positions match TRBD2. V was clipped by 0 bases and J by 5 bases; unmatched bases: 5. The CDR3 runs to 15 residues. The germline gives CDR1 SGHRS, CDR2 YFSETQ. DNA for the CDR3: TGCGCCAGCAGCTTGGCGCTAGCGGACCACAATGAGCAGTTCTTC. This codes for CASSLALADHNEQFF.

Here the CDR3 reads CASSYGAGGKFGNQPQHF. DNA for the CDR3: TGTGCCAGCAGTTATGGGGCAGGGGGGAAATTTGGCAATCAGCCCCAGCATTTT. This chain links TRBV6-2 or TRBV6-3 with TRBJ1-5; 7 positions agree with TRBD1. The CDR3 extends over 18 amino acids. Germline loops: CDR1 MNHEY, CDR2 SVGEGT. J was trimmed by 2 bases and V by 3 bases; bases with no gene match: 13.

The chain recombines TRBV7-2 with TRBJ1-1; 7 nucleotides align to TRBD1. From germline, CDR1 is SGHTA and CDR2 FQGNSA. Trimming cost V 7 bases and J 5 bases; bases outside gene matches: 7. The length of the CDR3 is 13 residues. As DNA, the CDR3 is TGTGCCAGCAAGGAAAGGGGGCGTACTGAAGCTTTCTTT. Protein sequence: CASKERGRTEAFF.

This rearrangement joins TRBV6-5 to TRBJ1-1; 10 bases map to TRBD1. The V segment lost 4 bases and the J segment 8 bases; nucleotides outside the gene matches: 4. The CDR3 consists of 13 residues. Per the germline V gene, CDR1 is MNHEY and CDR2 is SVGAGI. The CDR3 reads CASSSWTGGEAFF. The CDR3 DNA sequence: TGTGCCAGCAGTTCATGGACAGGGGGGGAAGCTTTCTTT.

The V call is TRBV4-3, the J call TRBJ2-1, with 8 bases identical to TRBD2. The length of the CDR3 is 17 residues. CDR1 LGHNA and CDR2 YSLEER come from the germline V gene. V lost 2 bases, J lost 4 bases, and 10 bases stayed unmatched. CDR3 protein: CASSQNDLSGGYNEQFF. The CDR3 nucleotides are TGCGCCAGCAGCCAAAACGACCTGAGCGGGGGATACAATGAGCAGTTCTTC.